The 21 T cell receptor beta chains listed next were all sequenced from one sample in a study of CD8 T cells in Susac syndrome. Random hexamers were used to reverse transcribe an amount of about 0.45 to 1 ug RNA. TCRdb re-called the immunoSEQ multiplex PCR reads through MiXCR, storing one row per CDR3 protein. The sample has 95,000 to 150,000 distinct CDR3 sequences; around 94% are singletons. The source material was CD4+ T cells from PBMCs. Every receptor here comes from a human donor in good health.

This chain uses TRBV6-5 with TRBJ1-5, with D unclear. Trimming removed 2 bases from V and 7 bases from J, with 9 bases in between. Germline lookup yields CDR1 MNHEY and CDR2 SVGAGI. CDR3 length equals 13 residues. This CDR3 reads CASSYHPSQPQHF. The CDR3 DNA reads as TGTGCCAGCAGTTACCACCCCAGCCAGCCCCAGCATTTT.

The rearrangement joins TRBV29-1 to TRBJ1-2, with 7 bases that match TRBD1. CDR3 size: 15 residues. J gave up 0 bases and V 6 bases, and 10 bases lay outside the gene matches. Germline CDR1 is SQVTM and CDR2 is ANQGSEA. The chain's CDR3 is CSVDPNRGPNYGYTF. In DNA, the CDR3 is TGCAGCGTGGACCCCAACAGGGGCCCTAACTATGGCTACACCTTC.

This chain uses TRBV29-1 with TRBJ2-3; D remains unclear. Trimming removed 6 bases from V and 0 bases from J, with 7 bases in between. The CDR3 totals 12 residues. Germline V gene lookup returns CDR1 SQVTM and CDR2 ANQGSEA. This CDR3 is CSVRHSTDTQYF. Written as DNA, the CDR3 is TGCAGCGTGCGACATAGCACAGATACGCAGTATTTT.

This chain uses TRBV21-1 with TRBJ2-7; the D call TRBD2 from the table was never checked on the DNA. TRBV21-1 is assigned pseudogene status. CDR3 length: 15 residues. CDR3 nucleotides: TGTGCCAGGATGAACGGGACTAGCGGGAGGCACGAGCAGTACTTC. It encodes CARMNGTSGRHEQYF.

This CDR3 is CASSLGRANIQYF. The CDR3 DNA reads TGTGCCAGCAGCTTGGGCAGGGCAAACATTCAGTACTTC. The V gene is TRBV5-5, the J gene TRBJ2-4, with D tentatively TRBD1 (5 bases). In germline, CDR1 is SGHKS, CDR2 YYEKEE (reference sequence). Deletions cut 0 bases from V and 6 bases from J, with 7 bases between. CDR3 length: 13 amino acids. Together with reference TRBV5-5 and TRBJ2-4, the CDR3 gives the full variable domain: DAGVTQSPTHLIKTRGQQVTLRCSPISGHKSVSWYQQVLGQGPQFIFQYYEKEERGRGNFPDRFSARQFPNYSSELNVNALLLGDSALYLCASSLGRANIQYFGAGTRLSVL.

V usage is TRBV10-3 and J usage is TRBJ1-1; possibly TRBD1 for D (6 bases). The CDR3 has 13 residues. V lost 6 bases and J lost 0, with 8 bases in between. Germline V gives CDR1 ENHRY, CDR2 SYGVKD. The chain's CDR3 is CAIRTGLNTEAFF. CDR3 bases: TGTGCCATCAGGACAGGCTTGAACACTGAAGCTTTCTTT.

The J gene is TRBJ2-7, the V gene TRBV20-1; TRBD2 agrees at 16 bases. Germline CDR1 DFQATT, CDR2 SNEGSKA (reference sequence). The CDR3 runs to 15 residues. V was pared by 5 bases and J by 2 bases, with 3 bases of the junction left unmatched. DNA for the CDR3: TGCAGTGCTGGGGGACTAGCGGGAGGGCCCTACGAGCAGTACTTC. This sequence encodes CSAGGLAGGPYEQYF.

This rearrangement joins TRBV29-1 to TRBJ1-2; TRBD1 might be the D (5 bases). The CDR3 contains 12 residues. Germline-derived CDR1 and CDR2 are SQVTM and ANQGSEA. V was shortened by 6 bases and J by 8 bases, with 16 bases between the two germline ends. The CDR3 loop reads CSVLTASIGYTF. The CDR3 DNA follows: TGCAGCGTCCTGACAGCGTCCATCGGCTACACCTTC. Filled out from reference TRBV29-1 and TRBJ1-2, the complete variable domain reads SAVISQKPSRDICQRGTSLTIQCQVDSQVTMMFWYRQQPGQSLTLIATANQGSEATYESGFVIDKFPISRPNLTFSTLTVSNMSPEDSSIYLCSVLTASIGYTFGSGTRLTVV.

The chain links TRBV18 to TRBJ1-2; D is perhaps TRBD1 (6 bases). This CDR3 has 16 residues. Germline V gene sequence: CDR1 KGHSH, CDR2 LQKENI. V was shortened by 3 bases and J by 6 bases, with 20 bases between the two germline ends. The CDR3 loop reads CASSPRGTSGGDGYTF. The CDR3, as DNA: TGTGCCAGCTCACCGCGGGGTACATCGGGGGGCGATGGCTACACCTTC.

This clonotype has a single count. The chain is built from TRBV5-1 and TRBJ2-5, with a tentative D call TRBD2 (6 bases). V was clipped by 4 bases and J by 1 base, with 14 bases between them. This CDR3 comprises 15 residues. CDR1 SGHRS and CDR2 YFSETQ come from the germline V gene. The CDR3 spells CASSPTTRGQETQYF. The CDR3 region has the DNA TGCGCCAGCAGCCCCACCACGCGGGGCCAAGAGACCCAGTACTTC.

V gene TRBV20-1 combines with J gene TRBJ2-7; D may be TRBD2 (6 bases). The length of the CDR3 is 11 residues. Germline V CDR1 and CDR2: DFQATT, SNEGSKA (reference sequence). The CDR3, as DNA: TGCGGGTGGGACTCGGACTACGAGCAGTACTTC. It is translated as CGWDSDYEQYF.

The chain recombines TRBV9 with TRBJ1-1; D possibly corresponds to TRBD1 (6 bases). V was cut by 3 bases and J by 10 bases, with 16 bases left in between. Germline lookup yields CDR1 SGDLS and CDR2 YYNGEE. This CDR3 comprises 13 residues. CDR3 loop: CASSATSQGLAFF. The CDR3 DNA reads TGTGCCAGCAGCGCCACTTCTCAGGGGCTAGCTTTCTTT.

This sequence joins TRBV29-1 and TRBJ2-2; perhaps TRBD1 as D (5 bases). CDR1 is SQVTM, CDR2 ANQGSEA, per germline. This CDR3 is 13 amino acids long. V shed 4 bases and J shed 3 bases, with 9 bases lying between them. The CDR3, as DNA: TGCAGCGTTGGGGTAGGGGACACCGGGGAGCTGTTTTTT. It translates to CSVGVGDTGELFF.

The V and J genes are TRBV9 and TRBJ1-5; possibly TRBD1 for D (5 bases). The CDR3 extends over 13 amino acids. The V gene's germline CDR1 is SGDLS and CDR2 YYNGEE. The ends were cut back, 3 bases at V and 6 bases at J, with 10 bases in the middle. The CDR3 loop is CASSGGEGQPQHF. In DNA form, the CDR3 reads TGTGCCAGCAGCGGAGGGGAAGGTCAGCCCCAGCATTTT.

DNA of the CDR3: TGTGCCAGCTCACCCGAACAAGAGACCCAGTACTTC. It specifies CASSPEQETQYF. The V and J genes are TRBV18 and TRBJ2-5; D remains unclear. The V gene lost 3 bases and the J gene lost 2 bases, with 4 bases spanning the gap. Germline V lookup: CDR1 KGHSH, CDR2 LQKENI. The CDR3 covers 12 residues.

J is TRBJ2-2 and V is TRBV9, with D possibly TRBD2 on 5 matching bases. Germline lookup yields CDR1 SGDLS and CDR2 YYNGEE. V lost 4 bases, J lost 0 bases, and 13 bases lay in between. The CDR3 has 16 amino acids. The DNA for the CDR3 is TGTGCCAGCAGCCCCCACGGGGTCGCGAACACCGGGGAGCTGTTTTTT. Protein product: CASSPHGVANTGELFF.

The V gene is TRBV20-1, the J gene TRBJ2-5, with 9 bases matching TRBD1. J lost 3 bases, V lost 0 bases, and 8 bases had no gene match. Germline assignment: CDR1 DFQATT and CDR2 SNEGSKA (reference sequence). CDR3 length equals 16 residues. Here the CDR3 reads CSARDPGQGREETQYF. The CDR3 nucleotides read TGCAGTGCTAGAGATCCCGGACAGGGGAGGGAAGAGACCCAGTACTTC.

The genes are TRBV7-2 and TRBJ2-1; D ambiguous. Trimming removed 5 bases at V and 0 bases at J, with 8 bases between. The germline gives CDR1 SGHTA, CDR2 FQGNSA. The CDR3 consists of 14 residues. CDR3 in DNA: TGTGCCAGCAGCCGTATGAGCTCCTACAATGAGCAGTTCTTC. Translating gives CASSRMSSYNEQFF.

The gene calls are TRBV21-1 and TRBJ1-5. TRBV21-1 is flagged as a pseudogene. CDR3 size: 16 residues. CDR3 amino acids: CASSKSKVLRNQPQHF. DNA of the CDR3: TGTGCCAGCAGCAAAAGTAAGGTGCTTCGGAATCAGCCCCAGCATTTT.

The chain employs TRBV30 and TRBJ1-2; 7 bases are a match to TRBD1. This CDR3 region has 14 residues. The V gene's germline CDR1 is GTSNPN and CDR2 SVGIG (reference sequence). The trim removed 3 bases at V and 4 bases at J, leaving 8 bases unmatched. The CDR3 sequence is CAWSPPTGAYGYTF. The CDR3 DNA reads TGTGCCTGGAGCCCCCCAACAGGGGCCTATGGCTACACCTTC.

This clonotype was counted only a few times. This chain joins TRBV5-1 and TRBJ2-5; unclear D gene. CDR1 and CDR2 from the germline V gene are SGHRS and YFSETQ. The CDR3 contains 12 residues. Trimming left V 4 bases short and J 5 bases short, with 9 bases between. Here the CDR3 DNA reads TGCGCCAGCAGCGGTGATCTGGAGACCCAGTACTTC. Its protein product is CASSGDLETQYF.